Below are 10 T cell receptor beta chains sequenced from a single sample in a study of patients and donors after allogeneic stem cell transplantation. TCRdb redid the calling of the RT-PCR reads with MiXCR, one entry per CDR3 protein. The sample lists about a million distinct CDR3 sequences; approximately 19% were seen once. The specimen was blood, either unsorted or a sorted T cell fraction (not recorded which). These receptors all stem from a human donor who was either an allogeneic HSCT recipient or a stem cell or donor lymphocyte infusion donor (not recorded which). It is not recorded whose cells these are; they may come from a transplant donor.

This clonotype occurred a few times. This chain uses TRBV12-3 or TRBV12-4 with TRBJ2-1, with D possibly being TRBD1 or TRBD2 (6 bases each). CDR3 length: 17 amino acids. Trimming shortened V by 5 bases and J by 5 bases, and 22 bases separated the two germline ends. The CDR3 coding sequence is TGTGCCAGCAGTCGCGCGGGTCGGGGGCTTACAAACAATGAGCAGTTCTTC. It yields the protein CASSRAGRGLTNNEQFF.

This clonotype was picked up a small number of times. The chain combines TRBV7-9 with TRBJ1-4; the D gene is possibly TRBD1 (5 bases). The CDR3 extends over 17 amino acids. Trimming shortened V by 2 bases and J by 0 bases, and 13 bases separated the two germline ends. CDR1 SEHNR and CDR2 FQNEAQ come from the germline V gene (reference sequence). CDR3 in amino acids: CASSLPGSAATNEKLFF. In DNA, the CDR3 is TGTGCCAGCAGCTTACCAGGGTCCGCGGCAACTAATGAAAAACTGTTTTTT.

This clonotype was seen only once. The rearrangement joins TRBV20-1 to TRBJ2-1; D call uncertain. V shed 0 bases and J shed 9 bases, with 6 bases lying between them. The CDR3 loop spans 11 amino acids. Germline V gene sequence: CDR1 DFQATT, CDR2 SNEGSKA (reference sequence). CDR3 DNA sequence: TGCAGTGCTAGAGATCCTTTTGAGCAGTTCTTC. Its protein product is CSARDPFEQFF.

This clonotype came up many times. The V gene is TRBV5-1, the J gene TRBJ2-2; maybe TRBD1 (6 bases). The CDR3 has 15 residues. The V gene lost 2 bases and the J gene lost 2 bases, with 10 bases spanning the gap. The V gene's germline CDR1 is SGHRS and CDR2 YFSETQ. As DNA, the CDR3 is TGCGCCAGCAGCTTCGACAGGCTCAACACCGGGGAGCTGTTTTTT. This encodes CASSFDRLNTGELFF. Based on the CDR3 plus reference TRBV5-1 and TRBJ2-2, the full variable domain is KAGVTQTPRYLIKTRGQQVTLSCSPISGHRSVSWYQQTPGQGLQFLFEYFSETQRNKGNFPGRFSGRQFSNSRSEMNVSTLELGDSALYLCASSFDRLNTGELFFGEGSRLTVL.

The chain joins TRBV12-3 or TRBV12-4 to TRBJ1-6, with 8 bases identical to TRBD1. The CDR3 runs to 14 residues. The trim removed 7 bases at V and 7 bases at J, leaving 6 bases unmatched. CDR3 sequence: CASNPTGANSPLHF. Here the CDR3 DNA reads TGTGCCAGCAATCCGACAGGGGCAAATTCACCCCTCCACTTT.

The sample holds a few counts of this clonotype. This rearrangement joins TRBV6-1 to TRBJ1-4; unclear D gene. The CDR3 has 16 residues. Germline values: CDR1 MNHNS, CDR2 SASEGT. The V end lost 0 bases, the J end lost 11 bases, and 19 bases lay between the germline ends. Here the CDR3 DNA reads TGTGCCAGCAGTGAAGCCCTAGGTTGGGTTTTGTGGAAACTGTTTTTT. Translated, it gives CASSEALGWVLWKLFF.

This clonotype was counted between two and nine times. This chain joins TRBV2 and TRBJ1-4; D gene unclear. V was trimmed by 6 bases and J by 5 bases, leaving 13 bases between them. The germline CDR1 and CDR2 sequences are SNHLY and FYNNEI. The CDR3 covers 14 residues. The CDR3 coding sequence is TGTGCCAGCAGCAAAGAAAAAGGGAATGAAAAACTGTTTTTT. Protein product: CASSKEKGNEKLFF.

The CDR3 spells CASSPRQGLTHEQYF. CDR3 in DNA: TGTGCCAGCAGCCCGCGACAGGGGTTAACCCACGAGCAGTACTTC. The chain has TRBV7-3 and TRBJ2-7, with 8 bases fitting TRBD1. Looked up from germline, CDR1 is SGHTA and CDR2 is FQGTGA. The CDR3 is 15 amino acids. The J segment lost 5 bases and the V segment lost 5 bases, leaving 11 bases of the junction unmatched.

In its sample, this clonotype was seen many times. This chain links TRBV20-1 with TRBJ1-6; D call uncertain. Trimming cost V 2 bases and J 0 bases, with 11 bases left between them. Germline V CDR1 and CDR2: DFQATT, SNEGSKA (reference sequence). The CDR3 is made up of 16 amino acids. The CDR3 DNA sequence: TGCAGTGCTAGATCTGGGCCGGGCTCCTATAATTCACCCCTCCACTTT. Protein product: CSARSGPGSYNSPLHF.

This clonotype came up a few times. The V call is TRBV25-1, the J call TRBJ2-1; 7 bases align to TRBD2. The CDR3 covers 15 residues. Germline V lookup: CDR1 MGHDK, CDR2 SYGVNS. The J segment lost 4 bases and the V segment lost 3 bases, leaving 6 bases of the junction unmatched. In DNA, the CDR3 is TGTGCCAGCAGTGATTACGCGGGAGATTACAATGAGCAGTTCTTC. Amino acid sequence: CASSDYAGDYNEQFF. The full variable domain, rest sourced from reference TRBV25-1 and TRBJ2-1, is EADIYQTPRYLVIGTGKKITLECSQTMGHDKMYWYQQDPGMELHLIHYSYGVNSTEKGDLSSESTVSRIRTEHFPLTLESARPSHTSQYLCASSDYAGDYNEQFFGPGTRLTVL.